The 25 T cell receptor beta chains presented below share a single source sample, sequenced in a study of siplizumab effects on memory and regulatory T cells. Some clones are missing from TCRdb's copy, which holds only in-frame ones; the method was immunoSEQ multiplex PCR. This sample carries 85,000 to 95,000 clones, around 94% of them seen once, and the ten largest clones take roughly 0.29%. The sample consisted of non-Treg CD4+ T cells sorted from blood. These TCRs come from a human donor in good health.

The CDR3 coding sequence is TGCGCCAGCAGCCCCCGGACGGTTCCTTCCTACGAGCAGTACTTC. Translating gives CASSPRTVPSYEQYF. V is TRBV5-1 and J is TRBJ2-7; D is undetermined. V lost 4 bases and J lost 1, with 15 bases in between. Germline V gene sequence: CDR1 SGHRS, CDR2 YFSETQ. This CDR3 is 15 amino acids long.

The chain couples TRBV2 to TRBJ1-2; maybe TRBD1 (6 bases). CDR3 length: 15 residues. V was shortened by 5 bases and J by 8 bases, with 21 bases between the two germline ends. CDR1 is SNHLY, CDR2 FYNNEI, per germline. CDR3 residues: CASSLRQGTYRGYTF. CDR3 bases: TGTGCCAGCAGTCTAAGGCAGGGGACCTACCGGGGCTACACCTTC.

The rearrangement joins TRBV7-3 to TRBJ1-2; the D is unclear. Germline V gene lookup returns CDR1 SGHTA and CDR2 FQGTGA. The CDR3 contains 14 residues. V gave up 2 bases and J gave up 4 bases, with 11 bases separating them. CDR3 nucleotide sequence: TGTGCCAGCAGCTTAGACGGCACCGGCTATGGCTACACCTTC. This translates into CASSLDGTGYGYTF.

V is TRBV7-2 and J is TRBJ2-7; D is ambiguous. From germline, CDR1 is SGHTA and CDR2 FQGNSA. Deletions cut 5 bases from V and 2 bases from J, with 7 bases between. This CDR3 has 12 residues. CDR3 residues: CASSRDTYEQYF. CDR3 DNA: TGTGCCAGCAGCCGAGATACCTACGAGCAGTACTTC.

The chain recombines TRBV5-1 with TRBJ2-1, with 8 bases aligning to TRBD1. The CDR3 extends over 14 amino acids. Germline lookup yields CDR1 SGHRS and CDR2 YFSETQ. After removal of 4 bases from V and 7 bases from J, the junction contained 7 bases not matched to a gene. The CDR3 sequence: CASSHGQGRNEQFF. The CDR3 DNA reads TGCGCCAGCAGCCACGGACAGGGACGAAATGAGCAGTTCTTC.

The chain carries TRBV5-1 and TRBJ2-3; no clear D gene. Germline V gene lookup returns CDR1 SGHRS and CDR2 YFSETQ. There are 15 residues in the CDR3. V was cut by 0 bases and J by 2 bases, with 10 bases left in between. In DNA, the CDR3 is TGCGCCAGCAGCTTGGAGGGTTATCCCACAGATACGCAGTATTTT. This sequence encodes CASSLEGYPTDTQYF.

The chain combines TRBV7-9 with TRBJ2-1, with a possible D match to TRBD1 (6 bases). V was clipped by 1 base and J by 8 bases, with 9 bases between them. There are 13 residues in the CDR3. Germline lookup yields CDR1 SEHNR and CDR2 FQNEAQ (reference sequence). The CDR3 coding sequence is TGTGCCAGCAGCTTAGGACAGGTGCATGAGCAGTTCTTC. This sequence encodes CASSLGQVHEQFF.

The chain uses TRBV20-1 and TRBJ1-3; D gene ambiguous. Looked up from germline, CDR1 is DFQATT and CDR2 is SNEGSKA (reference sequence). V was shortened by 1 base and J by 8 bases, with 6 bases between the two germline ends. The CDR3 consists of 11 residues. CDR3 in DNA: TGCAGTGCTAGAGTGGGAGACACCATATATTTT. Protein product: CSARVGDTIYF.

The rearrangement uses TRBV9 and TRBJ2-5, with 14 positions matching TRBD2. The germline V gene has CDR1 SGDLS and CDR2 YYNGEE. The CDR3 is 15 amino acids. V lost 3 bases and J lost 4; bases outside the gene matches: 2. DNA for the CDR3: TGTGCCAGCAGCGGACTAGCGGGGGGGCCAGAGACCCAGTACTTC. This gives the protein CASSGLAGGPETQYF.

This sequence joins TRBV7-2 and TRBJ1-1; D remains unclear. CDR3 length equals 14 residues. Germline lookup yields CDR1 SGHTA and CDR2 FQGNSA. Trimming pared 4 bases from V and 1 base from J, leaving 10 bases between. CDR3 nucleotides: TGTGCCAGCAGCTCAAGGGCAGCGAACACTGAAGCTTTCTTT. Protein: CASSSRAANTEAFF.

V is TRBV19 and J is TRBJ1-2; D remains unclear. The V gene lost 8 bases and the J gene lost 3 bases, with 7 bases spanning the gap. The V gene's germline CDR1 is LNHDA and CDR2 SQIVND (reference sequence). The length of the CDR3 is 11 residues. In DNA form, the CDR3 reads TGTGCCAGTGGCATCGACTATGGCTACACCTTC. Protein sequence: CASGIDYGYTF.

The chain links TRBV15 to TRBJ2-7; TRBD2 agrees at 7 bases. V trimming: 1 base; J trimming: 0 bases; junction bases outside the gene matches: 0. CDR1 and CDR2 (germline): LNHNV, YYDKDF (reference sequence). The CDR3 totals 14 residues. The CDR3: CATSRAGGSYEQYF. In DNA form, the CDR3 reads TGTGCCACCAGCAGAGCGGGGGGCTCCTACGAGCAGTACTTC.

This chain joins TRBV9 and TRBJ1-1; unclear D gene. V was clipped by 0 bases and J by 4 bases, with 10 bases between them. CDR1 is SGDLS and CDR2 is YYNGEE in the germline V gene. CDR3 length: 14 amino acids. CDR3 sequence (DNA): TGTGCCAGCAGCGTAGCGAGAGGGAGCACTGAAGCTTTCTTT. Its translation: CASSVARGSTEAFF.

The V gene is TRBV7-8, the J gene TRBJ1-1, with D possibly being TRBD1 (5 bases). CDR3 length equals 13 residues. V shed 6 bases and J shed 5 bases, with 13 bases lying between them. The germline CDR1 and CDR2 sequences are SGHVS and FQNEAQ. The CDR3 protein is CASRRPGSTEAFF. CDR3 bases: TGTGCCAGCAGACGGCCAGGGTCAACTGAAGCTTTCTTT.

This rearrangement joins TRBV29-1 to TRBJ1-4, with a weak D call TRBD1 (6 bases). The CDR3 has 15 amino acids. With 0 bases removed from V and 8 bases from J, the gap between germline ends came to 16 bases. Germline V gene sequence: CDR1 SQVTM, CDR2 ANQGSEA. The CDR3 DNA is TGCAGCGTTGAAGAAGGGACACTAGAAGGAGAAAAACTGTTTTTT. Its translation: CSVEEGTLEGEKLFF.

The J gene is TRBJ2-7, the V gene TRBV30, with 10 nucleotides matching TRBD1. The V gene's germline CDR1 is GTSNPN and CDR2 SVGIG (reference sequence). The CDR3 contains 14 residues. V lost 1 base to trimming and J lost 2 bases; unmatched junction nucleotides: 2. DNA for the CDR3: TGTGCCTGGAGTGGCGGGACAGGGGCCTACGAGCAGTACTTC. This translates into CAWSGGTGAYEQYF.

The V call is TRBV7-2, the J call TRBJ2-5, with TRBD1 matching over 8 bases. V shed 0 bases and J 5 bases; nucleotides not matched to a gene: 8. Germline lookup yields CDR1 SGHTA and CDR2 FQGNSA. This CDR3 comprises 16 residues. CDR3 coding DNA: TGTGCCAGCAGCTTAGCAGGACAGGGAAATTCGGAGACCCAGTACTTC. Amino acids: CASSLAGQGNSETQYF.

In this sample, this clone turned up once. The chain is built from TRBV5-8 and TRBJ1-1, with D unclear. The CDR3 runs to 13 residues. From germline, CDR1 is SGHTS and CDR2 YDEGEE. V lost 0 bases, J lost 5 bases, and 8 bases lay in between. CDR3 sequence reads: CASSLERVTEAFF. The CDR3 bases are TGTGCCAGCAGCTTGGAAAGGGTGACTGAAGCTTTCTTT.

The rearrangement joins TRBV7-8 to TRBJ2-7; TRBD1 aligns across 8 bases. With 5 bases clipped from V and 0 bases from J, the junction kept 15 bases outside the gene matches. CDR3 length: 18 amino acids. In germline, CDR1 is SGHVS, CDR2 FQNEAQ. CDR3 region: CASSQGIRDRKSSYEQYF. CDR3 sequence (DNA): TGTGCCAGCAGCCAGGGAATCCGGGACAGGAAAAGCTCCTACGAGCAGTACTTC.

The rearrangement joins TRBV18 to TRBJ2-3; 9 nucleotides agree with TRBD2. The germline V gene has CDR1 KGHSH and CDR2 LQKENI. The junction had 6 bases not matched to a gene; V was cut back by 6 bases and J by 2 bases. CDR3 length: 15 residues. The CDR3, as DNA: TGTGCCAGCTCGAGTTCTAGCGGGAACACAGATACGCAGTATTTT. Protein sequence: CASSSSSGNTDTQYF. The full variable domain, with the rest looked up from reference TRBV18 and TRBJ2-3, is NAGVMQNPRHLVRRRGQEARLRCSPMKGHSHVYWYRQLPEEGLKFMVYLQKENIIDESGMPKERFSAEFPKEGPSILRIQQVVRGDSAAYFCASSSSSGNTDTQYFGPGTRLTVL.

This chain links TRBV7-2 with TRBJ2-7, with D perhaps TRBD1 (6 bases). V lost 5 bases and J 1 base, leaving 12 bases between the germline ends. The CDR3 length is 14 residues. CDR1 and CDR2 (germline): SGHTA, FQGNSA. The CDR3 coding sequence is TGTGCCAGCAGCGCATACAGGGATTCCTACGAGCAGTACTTC. It codes for CASSAYRDSYEQYF.

The V call is TRBV7-9, the J call TRBJ1-3, with no clear D. V lost 3 bases and J 4 bases, leaving 7 bases between the germline ends. From germline, CDR1 is SEHNR and CDR2 FQNEAQ (reference sequence). The CDR3 length is 13 residues. The CDR3, as DNA: TGTGCCAGCAGCTTGGATCAGGGAAACACCATATATTTT. Its protein is CASSLDQGNTIYF.

The genes are TRBV6-6 and TRBJ1-4; 8 bases fit TRBD1. Germline CDR1 MNHNY, CDR2 SVGAGI (reference sequence). V lost 6 bases and J lost 5; bases outside the gene matches: 8. CDR3 length: 15 amino acids. The CDR3 sequence is CASRGGDRLNEKLFF. The DNA of the CDR3 is TGTGCCAGCAGGGGGGGGGACAGGCTCAATGAAAAACTGTTTTTT.

The chain joins TRBV5-1 to TRBJ1-3; D gene ambiguous. V was cut by 0 bases and J by 4 bases, with 2 bases left in between. CDR1 SGHRS and CDR2 YFSETQ come from the germline V gene. The CDR3 spans 12 residues. CDR3 nucleotide sequence: TGCGCCAGCAGCTTGGAGGGAAACACCATATATTTT. Encoded protein: CASSLEGNTIYF.

CDR3: CASSLERDRDTF. The CDR3 DNA follows: TGTGCCAGCAGCTTGGAGCGGGACAGGGACACCTTC. V and J are TRBV5-4 and TRBJ1-2; 9 nucleotides align to TRBD1. The CDR3 sequence is 12 residues long. J was trimmed by 12 bases and V by 0 bases; bases with no gene match: 3. Germline V gene sequence: CDR1 SGHNT, CDR2 YYREEE (reference sequence).